The TCR beta chain described here comes from a study of vaccination effects on CD4 cells after COVID-19. Study background: Two doses of either BNT162b2 or mRNA-1273 were given to each participant. Among convalescent patients, two provided samples 16 days and one week before vaccination.

Turning to this clone: Antigen: not known.

V lost 2 bases and J 7 bases, leaving 20 bases between the germline ends. The CDR3 sequence is 16 residues long. The germline CDR1 and CDR2 sequences are KGHSH and LQKENI. Using immunoSEQ multiplex PCR, the repertoire was profiled, and TCRdb retains in-frame clones only, with some absent. This table holds under 50,000 clones, approximately 81% found once. It was after approximately 11 days of culture that CD4+ T cells were isolated. Between March and December 2020, the person had a SARS-CoV-2 infection that PCR confirmed. IL-2 medium supplanted half the medium on days 3 and 7. The rearrangement joins TRBV18 to TRBJ1-2; a possible D gene is TRBD1 (5 bases). This sequence was found in a human donor who had a prior SARS-CoV-2 infection. Material: CD4+ T cells from PBMCs cultured without peptide, obtained before COVID-19 vaccination. The CDR3 DNA sequence: TGTGCCAGCTCACCATCCCCGCCAGGACCGGGACTTGGCTACACCTTC. Its translation: CASSPSPPGPGLGYTF.